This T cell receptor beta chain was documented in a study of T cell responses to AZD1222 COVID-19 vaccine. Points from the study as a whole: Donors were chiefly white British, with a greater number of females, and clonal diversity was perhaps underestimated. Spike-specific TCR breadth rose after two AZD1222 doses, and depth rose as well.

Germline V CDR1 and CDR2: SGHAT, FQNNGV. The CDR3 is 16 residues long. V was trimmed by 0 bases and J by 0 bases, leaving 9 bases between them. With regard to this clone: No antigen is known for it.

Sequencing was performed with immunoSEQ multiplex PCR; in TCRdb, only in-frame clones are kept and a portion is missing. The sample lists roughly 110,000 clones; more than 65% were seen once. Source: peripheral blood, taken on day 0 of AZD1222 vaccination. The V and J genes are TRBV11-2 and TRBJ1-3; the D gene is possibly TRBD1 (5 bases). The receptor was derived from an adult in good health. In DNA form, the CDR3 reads TGTGCCAGCAGCTTAGATCGAAGGGGCTCTGGAAACACCATATATTTT. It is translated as CASSLDRRGSGNTIYF. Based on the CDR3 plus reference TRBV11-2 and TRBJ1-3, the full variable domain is EAGVAQSPRYKIIEKRQSVAFWCNPISGHATLYWYQQILGQGPKLLIQFQNNGVVDDSQLPKDRFSAERLKGVDSTLKIQPAKLEDSAVYLCASSLDRRGSGNTIYFGEGSWLTVV.